These 19 T cell receptor beta chains came from one sample sequenced in a study of T cell repertoires in cytomegalovirus infection. TCRdb reanalysed the reads using MiXCR and keeps one entry per CDR3 protein. The sample lists under 250,000 distinct CDR3 sequences, around 12% occurring once. The source material was PBMCs. All receptors come from a human donor in good health (CMV status not recorded). Some clones in this sample may be carry-over from other donors' samples.

This clonotype has at least ten counts. V gene TRBV7-2 combines with J gene TRBJ1-1; unclear D gene. Germline CDR1 and CDR2: SGHTA and FQGNSA. The CDR3 contains 14 residues. Trimming left V 1 base short and J 6 bases short, with 12 bases between. The DNA of the CDR3 is TGTGCCAGCAGCTTAGTCCCGGAGATACCTGAAGCTTTCTTT. Translation: CASSLVPEIPEAFF.

This clonotype was counted many times. The chain couples TRBV7-2 to TRBJ1-1; D gene uncertain. Trimming took off 5 bases at V and 1 base at J, with 8 bases between the two ends. Germline CDR1 and CDR2: SGHTA and FQGNSA. The CDR3 length is 13 residues. CDR3 in DNA: TGTGCCAGCAGCCGGGGTAGGAACACTGAAGCTTTCTTT. This gives the protein CASSRGRNTEAFF. Using reference TRBV7-2 and TRBJ1-1 for the parts outside the CDR3, the full variable domain is GAGVSQSPSNKVTEKGKDVELRCDPISGHTALYWYRQSLGQGLEFLIYFQGNSAPDKSGLPSDRFSAERTGGSVSTLTIQRTQQEDSAVYLCASSRGRNTEAFFGQGTRLTVV.

This clonotype was seen many times. The chain joins TRBV28 to TRBJ1-1; D might be TRBD1 (5 bases). V lost 6 bases to trimming and J lost 0 bases, with 11 bases between them. The length of the CDR3 is 14 residues. Germline values: CDR1 MDHEN, CDR2 SYDVKM. The CDR3 nucleotides are TGTGCCAGCAGCATGGGGGGTTTGAACACTGAAGCTTTCTTT. Its translation is CASSMGGLNTEAFF.

This clonotype has only a few counts. The chain carries TRBV7-2 and TRBJ1-3; D gene uncertain. Between the trimmed V and J ends, which lost 0 bases and 4 bases, there was a span of 7 bases. CDR1 SGHTA and CDR2 FQGNSA come from the germline V gene. This CDR3 has 14 amino acids. This CDR3 is CASSLAGGGNTIYF. CDR3 nucleotide sequence: TGTGCCAGCAGCTTAGCGGGAGGGGGAAACACCATATATTTT.

The chain combines TRBV7-2 with TRBJ2-7; unclear D gene. Germline V gene sequence: CDR1 SGHTA, CDR2 FQGNSA. The CDR3 extends over 15 amino acids. V was trimmed by 1 base and J by 2 bases, leaving 12 bases between them. The CDR3 protein is CASSLGVAATYEQYF. As DNA, the CDR3 is TGTGCCAGCAGCTTAGGGGTCGCAGCAACCTACGAGCAGTACTTC.

This clonotype came up many times. This chain joins TRBV7-2 and TRBJ1-2, with TRBD1 matching over 10 bases. CDR1 and CDR2 (germline): SGHTA, FQGNSA. Losses at the gene ends were 4 bases for V and 1 base for J; bases not matched to a gene: 3. The CDR3 runs 15 residues. The CDR3: CASSSTGGFNYGYTF. In DNA, the CDR3 is TGTGCCAGCAGCTCGACAGGGGGCTTTAACTATGGCTACACCTTC. The variable domain in full, with the rest retrieved from reference TRBV7-2 and TRBJ1-2, is GAGVSQSPSNKVTEKGKDVELRCDPISGHTALYWYRQSLGQGLEFLIYFQGNSAPDKSGLPSDRFSAERTGGSVSTLTIQRTQQEDSAVYLCASSSTGGFNYGYTFGSGTRLTVV.

This clonotype was found a few times. This chain joins TRBV6-6 and TRBJ1-1; 9 bases fit TRBD1. The ends lost 7 bases at V and 3 bases at J; junction bases unmatched: 9. The CDR3 spans 15 residues. CDR1 is MNHNY, CDR2 SVGAGI, per germline (reference sequence). This CDR3 is CASTLGQGRHTEAFF. The CDR3 DNA sequence: TGTGCCAGCACCCTCGGACAGGGGCGGCACACTGAAGCTTTCTTT.

This clonotype was observed many times. This chain uses TRBV7-2 with TRBJ2-5, with a possible D match to TRBD1 (7 bases). The CDR3 has 13 amino acids. V dropped 5 bases and J dropped 5 bases, with 12 bases sitting between them. CDR1 and CDR2 (germline): SGHTA, FQGNSA. The CDR3 coding sequence is TGTGCCAGCAGCCCCAGGGGGGCCGAGACCCAGTACTTC. Protein: CASSPRGAETQYF.

This clonotype was counted at least ten times. The rearrangement uses TRBV7-9 and TRBJ2-4; TRBD2 matches 10 bases. CDR1 and CDR2 from the germline V gene are SEHNR and FQNEAQ (reference sequence). The CDR3 has 13 amino acids. With 7 bases clipped from V and 6 bases from J, the junction kept 3 bases outside the gene matches. CDR3 sequence: CASTRTSGNIQYF. Written as DNA, the CDR3 is TGTGCCAGCACCCGGACTAGCGGAAACATTCAGTACTTC.

The J gene is TRBJ1-1, the V gene TRBV18, with a tentative D call TRBD1 (6 bases). Trimming removed 0 bases at V and 4 bases at J, with 12 bases between. The CDR3 spans 15 residues. The germline gives CDR1 KGHSH, CDR2 LQKENI. CDR3: CASSPPVEGGTEAFF. The DNA for the CDR3 is TGTGCCAGCTCACCACCTGTGGAAGGGGGCACTGAAGCTTTCTTT.

There are many counts of this clonotype. J is TRBJ2-5 and V is TRBV7-2; D gene ambiguous. V gave up 4 bases and J gave up 1 base, with 10 bases separating them. CDR3 length: 14 amino acids. Germline lookup yields CDR1 SGHTA and CDR2 FQGNSA. Here the CDR3 DNA reads TGTGCCAGCAGCTCCGGTTTCTCCCAAGAGACCCAGTACTTC. Protein: CASSSGFSQETQYF.

J is TRBJ2-3 and V is TRBV24-1; no firm D call. The CDR3 runs to 17 residues. Germline assignment: CDR1 KGHDR and CDR2 SFDVKD. V was shortened by 2 bases and J by 1 base, with 15 bases between the two germline ends. CDR3 DNA sequence: TGTGCCACCAGTGATTGGAGCCTCAATGTGGGCACAGATACGCAGTATTTT. Translating it yields CATSDWSLNVGTDTQYF.

This clonotype was detected ten times or more. The chain has TRBV7-2 and TRBJ2-7, with D unresolved. Trimming took off 5 bases at V and 2 bases at J, with 10 bases between the two ends. From germline, CDR1 is SGHTA and CDR2 FQGNSA. This CDR3 contains 13 residues. CDR3 amino acids: CASSPAKAYEQYF. The CDR3 nucleotides are TGTGCCAGCAGCCCCGCAAAGGCCTACGAGCAGTACTTC.

A few counts support this clonotype. J is TRBJ2-1 and V is TRBV6-2 or TRBV6-3; no firm D call. The V gene's germline CDR1 is MNHEY and CDR2 SVGEGT. With 2 bases removed from V and 6 bases from J, the gap between germline ends came to 11 bases. CDR3 size: 14 residues. CDR3 in DNA: TGTGCCAGCAGTTACCCTGACACCGCCAATGAGCAGTTCTTC. This sequence encodes CASSYPDTANEQFF.

This clonotype was recorded many times. The chain couples TRBV10-3 to TRBJ2-7; D remains ambiguous. Germline-derived CDR1 and CDR2 are ENHRY and SYGVKD. This CDR3 has 12 amino acids. V lost 2 bases and J lost 4, with 6 bases in between. Written as DNA, the CDR3 is TGTGCCATCAGTGAGAGTGGATACGAGCAGTACTTC. It codes for CAISESGYEQYF.

This clonotype was seen many times. This sequence joins TRBV12-3 or TRBV12-4 and TRBJ2-1; perhaps TRBD2 as D (6 bases). Trimming removed 3 bases from V and 8 bases from J, with 17 bases in between. The CDR3 contains 15 residues. In DNA, the CDR3 is TGTGCCAGCAGTTTCGCGGGGATAAATGCTGATGAGCAGTTCTTC. Translating it yields CASSFAGINADEQFF.

The chain couples TRBV23-1 to TRBJ2-4; 12 bases align to TRBD2. Being an ORF, TRBV23-1 has a function that is uncertain. The CDR3 extends over 19 amino acids. Germline trimming cut 3 bases from V and 0 bases from J; bases unmatched to any gene: 9. CDR3 in DNA: TGCGCCAGCAGTCATTCCGGGACTAGCGGGTTCTTAGCCAAAAACATTCAGTACTTC. It is translated as CASSHSGTSGFLAKNIQYF.

This clonotype has more than one count but fewer than ten. V gene TRBV19 combines with J gene TRBJ1-1; D remains unclear. Trimming pared 7 bases from V and 5 bases from J, leaving 17 bases between. Germline V gene data show CDR1 as LNHDA and CDR2 as SQIVND (reference sequence). CDR3 size: 14 residues. This CDR3 reads CASTLMSAGTEAFF. As DNA, the CDR3 is TGTGCCAGTACTCTCATGAGTGCGGGGACTGAAGCTTTCTTT.

This clonotype was seen many times. CDR3 sequence reads: CASSRKEGHYEQYF. The CDR3 DNA sequence: TGTGCCAGCAGCAGGAAGGAGGGGCACTACGAGCAGTACTTC. The chain recombines TRBV7-9 with TRBJ2-7; weak D call: TRBD2 (6 bases). The CDR3 loop spans 14 amino acids. V lost 5 bases to trimming and J lost 3 bases, with 14 bases between them. The germline V gene encodes CDR1 SEHNR and CDR2 FQNEAQ (reference sequence).